The text below deals with one TCR beta chain. The antigen is undetermined. In TCRdb, the RT-PCR reads were re-called with MiXCR into one record per CDR3 protein. The sample includes about 620,000 distinct CDR3 sequences, around 11% seen only once; the top ten take 10%. The sample originates from a study of response to subunit inactivated influenza vaccine. Whole-study results and caveats: The authors proposed limited new T cell recruitment per seasonal influenza vaccination.

Trimming at V came to 5 bases and at J to 7 bases, leaving 10 bases not matched to a gene. CDR3 length: 16 amino acids. The germline V gene has CDR1 SGHAT and CDR2 FQNNGV. The sequenced sample was PBMCs from blood, obtained on the day of vaccination. The chain has TRBV11-2 and TRBJ2-1; TRBD2 matches at 11 bases. The source of this sequence is a man in his fifties who received an inactivated influenza vaccine. The CDR3 reads CASSAVSGRAGNEQFF. CDR3 in DNA: TGTGCCAGCAGCGCCGTTAGCGGGAGGGCCGGAAATGAGCAGTTCTTC.